The text below deals with one T cell receptor beta chain. Its antigen is not identified. Unmatched junction bases numbered 10, after V lost 8 bases and J lost 2 bases. The CDR3 consists of 15 residues. From germline, CDR1 is MNHNY and CDR2 SVGAGI (reference sequence). This entry comes from a study of OX40 agonist ivuxolimab in advanced cancers. Whole-study context: Patients got intravenous ivuxolimab at 0.01 to 10 mg/kg every 2 weeks. In three patients, partial responses were observed, one with hepatocellular carcinoma and two with cutaneous melanoma. Antecedent anti-PD-1, anti-PD-L1 or anti-CTLA-4 therapy was permissible, with roughly 40% having received some.

This table comes from immunoSEQ multiplex PCR, and its TCRdb copy is limited to in-frame clones, with some not included. The sample records 63,000 or so clones, roughly 84% being singletons. General study points: CD8+ T cells (on average) carried more expanded clones than CD4+ T cells.

Sample: CD4+ or CD8+ T cells sorted from blood, taken in a trial of the OX40 agonist ivuxolimab. This receptor was identified in an adult with an advanced solid tumor such as melanoma, head and neck, liver or kidney cancer. This chain links TRBV6-6 with TRBJ2-7; 9 positions agree with TRBD1. Here the CDR3 reads CASQTRDRAAYEQYF. The CDR3 nucleotides are TGTGCCAGCCAAACCCGGGACAGGGCTGCCTACGAGCAGTACTTC.